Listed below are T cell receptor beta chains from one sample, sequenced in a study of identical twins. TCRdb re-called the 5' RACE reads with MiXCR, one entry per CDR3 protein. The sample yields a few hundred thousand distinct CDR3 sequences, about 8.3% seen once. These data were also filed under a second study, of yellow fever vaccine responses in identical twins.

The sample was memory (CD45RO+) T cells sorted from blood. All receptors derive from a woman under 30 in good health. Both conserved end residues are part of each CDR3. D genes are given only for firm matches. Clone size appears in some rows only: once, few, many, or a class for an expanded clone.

CASSYSGPHNEQFF | TGTGCCAGCAGTTACTCGGGACCCCACAATGAGCAGTTCTTC | many | TRBV6-2/TRBV6-3 | NA | TRBJ2-1
CASSPVAGGYEQYF | TGTGCCAGCAGTCCGGTAGCGGGAGGCTACGAGCAGTACTTC | few | TRBV27 | TRBD2 | TRBJ2-7
CASSLGGTRGDTQYF | TGTGCCAGCAGCTTAGGGGGGACTAGAGGGGATACGCAGTATTTT | NA | TRBV7-2 | TRBD2 | TRBJ2-3
CAISEYNKETQYF | TGTGCCATCAGTGAGTACAACAAAGAGACCCAGTACTTC | NA | TRBV10-3 | NA | TRBJ2-5
CASSGHGARGEKLFF | TGTGCCAGCAGTGGCCATGGGGCGAGGGGTGAAAAACTGTTTTTT | many | TRBV2 | NA | TRBJ1-4
CASRADRNTEAFF | TGTGCCAGCAGGGCCGACAGGAACACTGAAGCTTTCTTT | many | TRBV12-3/TRBV12-4 | NA | TRBJ1-1
CASSAFTGADTEAFF | TGTGCCAGCAGCGCGTTCACAGGGGCCGACACTGAAGCTTTCTTT | NA | TRBV9 | TRBD1 | TRBJ1-1
CASTTPGRGNYNEQFF | TGCGCCAGCACCACCCCGGGGAGGGGGAACTACAATGAGCAGTTCTTC | NA | TRBV5-1 | NA | TRBJ2-1
CSARQGDFTEQYF | TGCAGTGCTCGACAGGGGGACTTCACCGAGCAGTACTTC | few | TRBV20-1 | TRBD1 | TRBJ2-7
CASSSMEGRGANNEQFF | TGTGCCAGCAGCTCCATGGAGGGACGGGGGGCAAACAATGAGCAGTTCTTC | few | TRBV7-9 | NA | TRBJ2-1
CSARDGLSYNEQFF | TGCAGTGCTAGAGATGGGTTATCCTACAATGAGCAGTTCTTC | once | TRBV20-1 | NA | TRBJ2-1
CASNKVGDLDPLQDEQFF | TGTGCCAGCAATAAGGTAGGGGACCTGGACCCTCTGCAGGATGAGCAGTTCTTC | NA | TRBV25-1 | NA | TRBJ2-1
CAINGAVDSGEQYF | TGTGCCATCAATGGAGCGGTGGACTCGGGGGAGCAGTACTTC | few | TRBV10-3 | NA | TRBJ2-7
CASSPQGGGNNYGYTF | TGTGCCAGCAGCCCCCAAGGGGGAGGGAATAACTATGGCTACACCTTC | NA | TRBV11-2 | NA | TRBJ1-2
CSARAAGSSYNEQFF | TGCAGTGCTAGAGCAGCGGGAAGCTCCTACAATGAGCAGTTCTTC | NA | TRBV20-1 | TRBD2 | TRBJ2-1
CATSDPYPDSGDTQYF | TGTGCCACCAGTGACCCCTACCCCGACTCGGGGGATACGCAGTATTTT | many | TRBV24-1 | NA | TRBJ2-3
CASRRGPQETQYF | TGTGCCAGCCGAAGGGGTCCTCAAGAGACCCAGTACTTC | NA | TRBV12-3/TRBV12-4 | NA | TRBJ2-5
CASSPNPNLGTDTQYF | TGCGCCAGCAGCCCCAACCCTAACCTGGGAACAGATACGCAGTATTTT | few | TRBV5-1 | NA | TRBJ2-3
CASEPGGNTGELFF | TGCGCCAGCGAGCCTGGAGGGAACACCGGGGAGCTGTTTTTT | medium-sized | TRBV4-1 | NA | TRBJ2-2
CSARDSGRGSDEQYF | TGCAGTGCTAGAGATAGCGGGAGAGGTTCGGACGAGCAGTACTTC | few | TRBV20-1 | TRBD2 | TRBJ2-7
CASSPQGTRGGQFF | TGTGCCAGCAGCCCACAAGGGACTAGGGGCGGGCAGTTCTTC | NA | TRBV7-9 | TRBD2 | TRBJ2-1
CASSRTDYNEQFF | TGTGCCAGCAGTAGGACGGATTACAATGAGCAGTTCTTC | many | TRBV12-3/TRBV12-4 | NA | TRBJ2-1
CATSRDLHSGAETQYF | TGTGCCACCAGCAGAGATCTCCATAGCGGGGCGGAGACCCAGTACTTC | few | TRBV15 | TRBD2 | TRBJ2-5
CATSDSGRITDTQYF | TGTGCCACCAGTGATAGCGGGAGGATCACAGATACGCAGTATTTT | many | TRBV24-1 | TRBD2 | TRBJ2-3
CASRGGQKNTEAFF | TGTGCCAGTAGAGGGGGACAGAAAAACACTGAAGCTTTCTTT | NA | TRBV19 | TRBD1 | TRBJ1-1
CASSKQTSGTNEQFF | TGTGCCAGCAGTAAACAGACTAGCGGAACCAATGAGCAGTTCTTC | few | TRBV6-1 | TRBD2 | TRBJ2-1
CATSDLNRDPTGELFF | TGTGCCACCAGTGATTTGAACAGGGACCCCACCGGGGAGCTGTTTTTT | many | TRBV24-1 | NA | TRBJ2-2
CASSLVPQETQYF | TGTGCCAGCAGCTTAGTCCCACAAGAGACCCAGTACTTC | many | TRBV7-9 | NA | TRBJ2-5
CASSYRTSGSWVRETQYF | TGTGCCAGCAGTTACAGGACTAGCGGGAGTTGGGTTCGGGAGACCCAGTACTTC | few | TRBV6-5 | TRBD2 | TRBJ2-5
CASSSRDRGISTDTQYF | TGTGCCAGCAGTTCCCGGGACAGGGGGATAAGCACAGATACGCAGTATTTT | NA | TRBV6-5 | TRBD1 | TRBJ2-3
CASSIGPYGGPNQPQHF | TGTGCCAGCAGCATCGGACCTTACGGGGGCCCTAATCAGCCCCAGCATTTT | NA | TRBV7-9 | NA | TRBJ1-5
CSAGPHDNEQFF | TGCAGTGCTGGACCACACGACAATGAGCAGTTCTTC | many | TRBV20-1 | NA | TRBJ2-1
CASYNMGTYGYTF | TGTGCCAGCTACAATATGGGAACCTATGGCTACACCTTC | once | TRBV19 | NA | TRBJ1-2
CASMEARILAAQETQYF | TGTGCCAGCATGGAGGCACGGATACTAGCGGCCCAAGAGACCCAGTACTTC | NA | TRBV11-3 | TRBD2 | TRBJ2-5
CASSLGLAHYNEQFF | TGTGCCAGCAGCTTAGGGTTAGCACACTACAATGAGCAGTTCTTC | NA | TRBV7-8 | NA | TRBJ2-1
CASSYGTGEYNEQFF | TGTGCCAGCAGCTACGGGACAGGGGAATACAATGAGCAGTTCTTC | NA | TRBV11-1 | TRBD1 | TRBJ2-1
CASSQSSATSTDTQYF | TGCGCCAGCAGCCAATCCAGCGCGACTAGCACAGATACGCAGTATTTT | NA | TRBV4-1 | NA | TRBJ2-3
CASSVYTSTDTQYF | TGTGCCAGTAGCGTGTATACATCCACAGATACGCAGTATTTT | few | TRBV19 | NA | TRBJ2-3
CASSLDGGPYNEQFF | TGCGCCAGCAGCTTGGACGGGGGGCCCTACAATGAGCAGTTCTTC | many | TRBV5-1 | NA | TRBJ2-1
CASSSTGQGTDTQYF | TGTGCCAGCTCATCCACGGGACAGGGAACAGATACGCAGTATTTT | NA | TRBV18 | TRBD1 | TRBJ2-3
CASSFWTSGGYEQYF | TGTGCCAGCAGCTTTTGGACTAGCGGGGGCTACGAGCAGTACTTC | NA | TRBV7-2 | TRBD2 | TRBJ2-7
CASSLQGPHTGELFF | TGCGCCAGCAGCTTACAGGGGCCCCACACCGGGGAGCTGTTTTTT | few | TRBV5-1 | TRBD1 | TRBJ2-2
CASSPVIRGRSTDTQYF | TGTGCCAGCTCACCTGTTATCCGGGGACGAAGCACAGATACGCAGTATTTT | NA | TRBV18 | NA | TRBJ2-3
CASSSGQTNQETQYF | TGCGCCAGCAGCTCTGGACAAACTAACCAAGAGACCCAGTACTTC | many | TRBV5-1 | NA | TRBJ2-5
CASSEMAGGTGELFF | TGTGCCAGCAGTGAGATGGCAGGGGGCACCGGGGAGCTGTTTTTT | many | TRBV6-1 | TRBD1 | TRBJ2-2
CASSERQPGAKNIQYF | TGTGCCAGCAGTGAAAGACAGCCAGGGGCCAAAAACATTCAGTACTTC | few | TRBV6-1 | NA | TRBJ2-4
CSAREAGRGETQYF | TGCAGTGCTAGAGAAGCCGGGAGGGGAGAGACCCAGTACTTC | NA | TRBV20-1 | TRBD2 | TRBJ2-5
CSVAGSGADTQYF | TGCAGCGTTGCCGGGAGTGGTGCAGATACGCAGTATTTT | few | TRBV29-1 | NA | TRBJ2-3
CATSRGLLIDAGANVLTF | TGTGCCACCAGCAGAGGCCTTCTAATCGACGCTGGGGCCAACGTCCTGACTTTC | few | TRBV15 | NA | TRBJ2-6
CASSPEDWGGGTEAFF | TGTGCCAGCAGCCCCGAAGATTGGGGTGGCGGCACTGAAGCTTTCTTT | few | TRBV3-1 | NA | TRBJ1-1
CASSLARVGEQFF | TGTGCCAGCAGTTTAGCCAGGGTGGGTGAGCAGTTCTTC | many | TRBV28 | NA | TRBJ2-1
CSGVQGGQNTEAFF | TGCAGCGGGGTCCAGGGAGGCCAAAACACTGAAGCTTTCTTT | NA | TRBV29-1 | NA | TRBJ1-1
CASSLGKLQRQETQYF | TGTGCCAGCAGCTTAGGTAAACTACAGAGACAAGAGACCCAGTACTTC | many | TRBV7-2 | NA | TRBJ2-5
CASRTPGLAGNTQYF | TGTGCCAGCAGAACCCCGGGACTAGCGGGGAATACGCAGTATTTT | NA | TRBV6-2/TRBV6-3 | TRBD2 | TRBJ2-3
CASRSTSADTQYF | TGTGCCAGCAGGTCGACTAGCGCAGATACGCAGTATTTT | few | TRBV6-1 | TRBD2 | TRBJ2-3